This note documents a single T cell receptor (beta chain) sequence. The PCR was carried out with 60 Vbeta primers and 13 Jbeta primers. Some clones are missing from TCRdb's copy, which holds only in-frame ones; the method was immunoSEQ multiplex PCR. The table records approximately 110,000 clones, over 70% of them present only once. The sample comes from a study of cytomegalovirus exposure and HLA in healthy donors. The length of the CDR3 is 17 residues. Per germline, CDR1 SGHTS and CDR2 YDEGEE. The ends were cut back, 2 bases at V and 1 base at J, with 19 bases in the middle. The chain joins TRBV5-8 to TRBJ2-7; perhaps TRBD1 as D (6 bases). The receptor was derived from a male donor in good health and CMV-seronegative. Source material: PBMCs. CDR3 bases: TGTGCCAGCAGCTTAGTTCCCGGGACAATCCGATCCTACGAGCAGTACTTC. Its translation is CASSLVPGTIRSYEQYF.